This TCR beta chain was identified during a study of PD-L1 blockade in urothelial cancer. In the study overall: A median of roughly 150,000 T cells was found in the blood samples.

Time point reported: peripheral blood 6 weeks after treatment start. Per the germline V gene, CDR1 is ENHRY and CDR2 is SYGVKD. Deletions cut 3 bases from V and 5 bases from J, with 10 bases between. The CDR3 spans 14 residues. The sample holds a few counts of this clone. The protocol was immunoSEQ multiplex PCR, while the TCRdb copy is restricted to in-frame clones and leaves out a portion. The table records over 70,000 clones, roughly 80% of them present only once. Sample: PBMCs, taken around atezolizumab (anti-PD-L1) treatment. This receptor was taken from a man between 65 and 80 years old with urothelial cancer. V usage is TRBV10-3 and J usage is TRBJ2-2; no firm D call. CDR3 sequence reads: CAISEDIDTGELFF. CDR3 coding DNA: TGTGCCATCAGTGAAGACATTGATACCGGGGAGCTGTTTTTT.